The clone carrying this T cell receptor beta chain has only one observation. What it recognizes is unknown. The data are from a study of T cell responses to AZD1222 COVID-19 vaccine. Overall study findings and caveats: Repertoire samples came only from after the peak T cell response. Spike regions recognized by vaccine-associated CD4 TCRs spanned the protein, led by 160-218 and 743-854.

CDR1 is SGHTA and CDR2 is FQGNSA in the germline V gene. This CDR3 contains 16 residues. V was shortened by 0 bases and J by 2 bases, with 12 bases between the two germline ends. Assay used: immunoSEQ multiplex PCR; TCRdb lists only in-frame clones, some missing. The table records about 140,000 clones, approximately 93% of them present only once. Sequencing used peripheral blood, obtained after recovery from COVID-19. This clonotype originated in an adult who had recovered from COVID-19. The rearrangement links TRBV7-2 to TRBJ2-3; D is uncertain. The CDR3 region is CASSLATVWNTDTQYF. The CDR3 DNA reads TGTGCCAGCAGCTTAGCCACCGTGTGGAACACAGATACGCAGTATTTT. Looking up the rest from reference TRBV7-2 and TRBJ2-3 gives the full variable domain: GAGVSQSPSNKVTEKGKDVELRCDPISGHTALYWYRQSLGQGLEFLIYFQGNSAPDKSGLPSDRFSAERTGGSVSTLTIQRTQQEDSAVYLCASSLATVWNTDTQYFGPGTRLTVL.